Below are 23 T cell receptor beta chains sequenced from a single sample in a study of monozygotic twins with inflammatory bowel disease. TCRdb re-called the 5' RACE reads; one entry per CDR3 protein, DNA not given. Recorded for this sample: about 380,000 distinct CDR3 sequences. Sequencing input: blood. The origin of the receptors is a human donor with ulcerative colitis or Crohn's disease, or a healthy co-twin of an affected twin (not recorded which).

The chain has TRBV3-1 and TRBJ2-7. Germline V gene data show CDR1 as LGHDT and CDR2 as YNNKEL (reference sequence). The CDR3 runs to 16 residues. This CDR3 reads CASSQVGQLYSYEQYF.

This chain connects TRBV24-1 to TRBJ2-1; TCRdb's assignment of TRBD1 cannot be checked, as there is no DNA. The V gene's germline CDR1 is KGHDR and CDR2 SFDVKD. The CDR3 contains 14 residues. CDR3 region: CATSDPKGADEQFF.

The genes are TRBV12-3 or TRBV12-4 and TRBJ2-1; the D call from TCRdb, TRBD1, cannot be confirmed without DNA. CDR3 length: 14 amino acids. The CDR3: CASSSAGVYNEQFF.

The chain is built from TRBV5-4 and TRBJ1-6; TCRdb reports TRBD1, a call that lacks DNA to check it against. CDR1 and CDR2 from the germline V gene are SGHNT and YYREEE (reference sequence). The length of the CDR3 is 15 residues. The CDR3 region is CASSLDRGYNSPLHF.

This chain links TRBV5-1 with TRBJ2-6. Germline V gives CDR1 SGHRS, CDR2 YFSETQ. CDR3 size: 17 residues. The CDR3 here is CASSLRDRGSGANVLTF.

The chain recombines TRBV5-1 with TRBJ1-6; TCRdb picks TRBD1, but there is no DNA to check that call. The CDR3 consists of 14 residues. Germline CDR1 is SGHRS and CDR2 is YFSETQ. The chain's CDR3 is CASSLGGLGSPLHF. The full variable domain, its missing parts supplied by reference TRBV5-1 and TRBJ1-6, is KAGVTQTPRYLIKTRGQQVTLSCSPISGHRSVSWYQQTPGQGLQFLFEYFSETQRNKGNFPGRFSGRQFSNSRSEMNVSTLELGDSALYLCASSLGGLGSPLHFGNGTRLTVT.

This chain links TRBV5-6 with TRBJ2-1; TCRdb designates TRBD2, a call that cannot be tested without DNA. Looked up from germline, CDR1 is SGHDT and CDR2 is YYEEEE. The CDR3 spans 16 residues. The CDR3 protein is CASSLRTSGSYNEQFF.

V gene TRBV6-5 combines with J gene TRBJ2-2; TCRdb outputs TRBD1, but without DNA this stays unchecked. This CDR3 region has 13 residues. From germline, CDR1 is MNHEY and CDR2 SVGAGI. CDR3 in amino acids: CASTKGFAGELFF.

The chain joins TRBV5-1 to TRBJ2-3; as DNA is missing, the TRBD1 call by TCRdb cannot be tested. Per germline, CDR1 SGHRS and CDR2 YFSETQ. The CDR3 loop spans 13 amino acids. The CDR3 sequence is CASTPTGADTQYF.

The chain recombines TRBV5-6 with TRBJ2-1; as DNA is missing, the TRBD1 call by TCRdb cannot be tested. From germline, CDR1 is SGHDT and CDR2 YYEEEE. The CDR3 loop spans 16 amino acids. The CDR3 loop is CASSPTGTGGNNEQFF.

The gene calls are TRBV12-3 or TRBV12-4 and TRBJ1-1; absent DNA, TCRdb's TRBD1 call cannot be checked. The CDR3 is made up of 15 amino acids. The chain's CDR3 is CASSSVRGRGTEAFF.

This chain uses TRBV7-3 with TRBJ1-1; the D gene TCRdb calls, TRBD1, cannot be checked with no DNA. The germline gives CDR1 SGHTA, CDR2 FQGTGA. There are 16 residues in the CDR3. The CDR3 loop is CASSPRGQPRGTEAFF. Supplemented by reference TRBV7-3 and TRBJ1-1, the full variable domain reads GAGVSQTPSNKVTEKGKYVELRCDPISGHTALYWYRQSLGQGPEFLIYFQGTGAADDSGLPNDRFFAVRPEGSVSTLKIQRTERGDSAVYLCASSPRGQPRGTEAFFGQGTRLTVV.

The chain recombines TRBV20-1 with TRBJ1-6. This CDR3 comprises 17 residues. The germline CDR1 and CDR2 sequences are DFQATT and SNEGSKA (reference sequence). CDR3 sequence: CSARDRDLGFYNSPLHF.

The chain employs TRBV28 and TRBJ1-5. The CDR3 consists of 13 residues. The V gene's germline CDR1 is MDHEN and CDR2 SYDVKM. CDR3 amino acids: CASRLQVYEPQHF.

This CDR3 reads CASSFQDLSNQPQHF. The chain joins TRBV28 to TRBJ1-5. Germline CDR1 is MDHEN and CDR2 is SYDVKM. This CDR3 contains 15 residues. The entire variable domain, with the rest obtained from reference TRBV28 and TRBJ1-5, is as follows: DVKVTQSSRYLVKRTGEKVFLECVQDMDHENMFWYRQDPGLGLRLIYFSYDVKMKEKGDIPEGYSVSREKKERFSLILESASTNQTSMYLCASSFQDLSNQPQHFGDGTRLSIL.

This rearrangement joins TRBV7-9 to TRBJ2-1; absent DNA, TCRdb's TRBD2 call cannot be checked. Germline-derived CDR1 and CDR2 are SEHNR and FQNEAQ (reference sequence). The CDR3 extends over 15 amino acids. CDR3 amino acids: CASSLELADPDGEFF.

The chain recombines TRBV5-1 with TRBJ2-7; lacking DNA, the TRBD1 call made by TCRdb goes unchecked. Looked up from germline, CDR1 is SGHRS and CDR2 is YFSETQ. The CDR3 contains 16 residues. This CDR3 is CASSWGLRDREDEQYF.

V and J are TRBV7-9 and TRBJ1-1. This CDR3 comprises 15 residues. Germline V gene lookup returns CDR1 SEHNR and CDR2 FQNEAQ (reference sequence). CDR3 amino acids: CASSLGVGGDTEAFF. Drawing the rest from reference TRBV7-9 and TRBJ1-1, the complete variable domain is DTGVSQNPRHKITKRGQNVTFRCDPISEHNRLYWYRQTLGQGPEFLTYFQNEAQLEKSRLLSDRFSAERPKGSFSTLEIQRTEQGDSAMYLCASSLGVGGDTEAFFGQGTRLTVV.

The V call is TRBV4-1, the J call TRBJ1-5; the TCRdb D gene call, TRBD1, has no DNA to confirm it. The CDR3 consists of 16 residues. CDR1 is MGHRA and CDR2 is YSYEKL in the germline V gene. The CDR3 loop reads CASSQTRTGGNQPQHF.

The chain has TRBV5-6 and TRBJ2-7. CDR3 length equals 12 residues. In germline, CDR1 is SGHDT, CDR2 YYEEEE. The CDR3 protein is CASSQRDYEQYF.

The chain's CDR3 is CASSLRLARASEQFF. The chain links TRBV5-5 to TRBJ2-1; the D call of TRBD2 rests on TCRdb alone, since no DNA is present to check it. This CDR3 is 15 amino acids long. Germline loops: CDR1 SGHKS, CDR2 YYEKEE (reference sequence).

CDR3 amino acids: CASSLSTARSETQYF. V gene TRBV7-3 combines with J gene TRBJ2-5. In germline, CDR1 is SGHTA, CDR2 FQGTGA. The CDR3 length is 15 residues.

The genes are TRBV5-6 and TRBJ2-3; TCRdb calls TRBD2, which cannot be checked without DNA. CDR3 length equals 16 residues. Germline values: CDR1 SGHDT, CDR2 YYEEEE. CDR3 protein: CASSSRLAGLTDTQYF.